The next 14 T cell receptor beta chains were all read from a single sample in a study of regulatory T cells in long-lasting Graves disease. Time point meaning: newly diagnosed GD, antithyroid drugs for less than 3 months. The TCR library was made from RNA extracted from PBMCs. Through Arm-PCR of CDR3 regions and iRepertoire HTBI primers, TCR beta libraries were built. TCRdb recomputed calls from the multiplex PCR reads with MiXCR, one row per CDR3 protein. The sample holds 300,000 to 450,000 distinct CDR3 sequences; about 16% are singletons and the top ten take 20% to 25%. The starting material was peripheral blood mononuclear cells (PBMCs), obtained at new diagnosis, from a patient treated with antithyroid drugs. The receptors originated from a female donor with Graves disease.

Concerning this clonotype: One base away lies a much larger clone, so this may be a sequencing read error. The final CDR3 position lacks the conserved phenylalanine or tryptophan, pointing to a likely read error. V and J are TRBV29-1 and TRBJ2-1; 7 bases match TRBD1. J lost 0 bases, V lost 6 bases, and 5 bases had no gene match. Germline CDR1 reads SQVTM; CDR2 reads ANQGSEA. CDR3 length equals 14 residues. CDR3 nucleotide sequence: TGCAGCGTCAAGACAGGGAGCTCCTACAATGAGCAGTTCTTA. This codes for CSVKTGSSYNEQFL.

This clonotype was detected ten times or more. V usage is TRBV7-2 and J usage is TRBJ1-4; D is perhaps TRBD1 (6 bases). V shed 5 bases and J shed 5 bases, with 12 bases lying between them. The CDR3 sequence is 14 residues long. Germline CDR1 is SGHTA and CDR2 is FQGNSA. CDR3 nucleotide sequence: TGTGCCAGCAGCCGGGGGCTCATAAATGAAAAACTGTTTTTT. Translated, it gives CASSRGLINEKLFF. Based on the CDR3 plus reference TRBV7-2 and TRBJ1-4, the full variable domain is GAGVSQSPSNKVTEKGKDVELRCDPISGHTALYWYRQSLGQGLEFLIYFQGNSAPDKSGLPSDRFSAERTGGSVSTLTIQRTQQEDSAVYLCASSRGLINEKLFFGSGTQLSVL.

In regard to this clonotype: A read error may explain this, as a much larger clone is one base away. V is TRBV28 and J is TRBJ2-1; D possibly corresponds to TRBD2 (5 bases). Trimming took off 3 bases at V and 6 bases at J, with 15 bases between the two ends. Per germline, CDR1 MDHEN and CDR2 SYDVKM. There are 15 residues in the CDR3. The CDR3 sequence is CASSFRPRGFNEQFF. CDR3 DNA: TGTGCCAGCAGTTTTAGGCCTAGAGGGTTCAATGAGCAGTTCTTC.

This clonotype was recorded at least ten times. The chain joins TRBV5-4 to TRBJ2-3; 9 bases fit TRBD2. CDR3 size: 17 residues. V was clipped by 0 bases and J by 0 bases; unmatched bases: 5. Germline CDR1 and CDR2: SGHNT and YYREEE (reference sequence). The CDR3 reads CASSLGGGAPSTDTQYF. Written as DNA, the CDR3 is TGTGCCAGCAGCTTGGGCGGGGGGGCCCCCAGCACAGATACGCAGTATTTT.

This clonotype was seen more than once but under ten times. One end of the junction fails to match germline, which may point to a read error. This chain uses TRBV20-1 with TRBJ2-7; 7 bases map to TRBD2. Germline assignment: CDR1 DFQATT and CDR2 SNEGSKA (reference sequence). CDR3 length: 13 residues. CDR3 sequence: CGARDAGVYEQYF. CDR3 coding DNA: TGCGGTGCTAGGGATGCGGGAGTCTACGAGCAGTACTTC.

Comments on this clonotype: A read error may explain this, as a much larger clone is one base away. J is TRBJ2-1 and V is TRBV11-2; 11 nucleotides line up with TRBD2. The ends lost 1 base at V and 7 bases at J; junction bases unmatched: 6. Germline CDR1 reads SGHAT; CDR2 reads FQNNGV. This CDR3 is built from 16 residues. This chain's CDR3 is CASSLGRLAGPNEQFF. For the CDR3, the DNA is TGTGCCAGCAGCTTAGGCCGACTAGCGGGACCAAATGAGCAGTTCTTC.

This clonotype was seen more than once but under ten times. V is TRBV25-1 and J is TRBJ1-5; D is ambiguous. The CDR3 sequence is 19 residues long. Per germline, CDR1 MGHDK and CDR2 SYGVNS. Between the trimmed V and J ends, which lost 1 base and 11 bases, there was a span of 30 bases. The CDR3 DNA reads as TGTGCCAGCAGTGAATCCTTTAGTATCGAGTTAGGGCTCAACACGGCCCAGCATTTT. Protein: CASSESFSIELGLNTAQHF.

The chain employs TRBV6-2 or TRBV6-3 and TRBJ2-7, with a possible D match to TRBD2 (7 bases). CDR1 and CDR2 from the germline V gene are MNHEY and SVGEGT. V was clipped by 2 bases and J by 3 bases, with 14 bases between them. The CDR3 spans 15 residues. The CDR3, as DNA: TGTGCCAGCAGTTACGGGGGCGGGAGTCTCTACGAGCAGTACTTC. Translation gives CASSYGGGSLYEQYF.

The chain is built from TRBV5-1 and TRBJ1-2; D gene ambiguous. Germline V gene data show CDR1 as SGHRS and CDR2 as YFSETQ. V shed 5 bases and J shed 0 bases, with 11 bases lying between them. This CDR3 comprises 14 residues. CDR3 region: CASSLPRPNYGYTF. In DNA form, the CDR3 reads TGCGCCAGCAGTTTACCCCGTCCTAACTATGGCTACACCTTC.

The chain combines TRBV2 with TRBJ1-6, with D possibly TRBD1 on 5 matching bases. This CDR3 spans 13 amino acids. Trimming left V 10 bases short and J 7 bases short, with 14 bases between. Germline CDR1 is SNHLY and CDR2 is FYNNEI. Written as DNA, the CDR3 is TGTGCCACTCTGGCAGGGACGAATTCACCCCTCCACTTT. Amino acids: CATLAGTNSPLHF.

In its sample, this clonotype was seen many times. V and J are TRBV2 and TRBJ1-1; D unresolved. The V end was cut by 3 bases, the J end by 4 bases, with 6 bases between. The CDR3 covers 12 residues. Germline V gene lookup returns CDR1 SNHLY and CDR2 FYNNEI. This chain's CDR3 is CASSDPFTEAFF. CDR3 coding DNA: TGTGCCAGCAGTGACCCCTTCACTGAAGCTTTCTTT. Based on the CDR3 plus reference TRBV2 and TRBJ1-1, the full variable domain is EPEVTQTPSHQVTQMGQEVILRCVPISNHLYFYWYRQILGQKVEFLVSFYNNEISEKSEIFDDQFSVERPDGSNFTLKIRSTKLEDSAMYFCASSDPFTEAFFGQGTRLTVV.

This clonotype was seen at least ten times. The chain combines TRBV4-1 with TRBJ1-1; D is uncertain. V dropped 4 bases and J dropped 7 bases, with 16 bases sitting between them. Germline V gives CDR1 MGHRA, CDR2 YSYEKL. This CDR3 is 14 amino acids long. CDR3 sequence (DNA): TGCGCCAGCAGCCGGAACATCGCTACCTTTGAAGCTTTCTTT. Its translation: CASSRNIATFEAFF.

The chain uses TRBV12-3 or TRBV12-4 and TRBJ2-7, with 9 bases identical to TRBD1. The CDR3 runs to 15 residues. V was clipped by 3 bases and J by 3 bases; unmatched bases: 6. DNA for the CDR3: TGTGCCAGCAGTTTCGGTGGGACAGGGCTCTACGAGCAGTACTTC. Encoded protein: CASSFGGTGLYEQYF.

The V gene is TRBV6-2 or TRBV6-3, the J gene TRBJ1-2; D uncertain. Deletions cut 8 bases from V and 2 bases from J, with 15 bases between. The CDR3 covers 14 residues. In germline, CDR1 is MNHEY, CDR2 SVGEGT. DNA for the CDR3: TGTGCCAGCCTAAGGGCCCGGACCAACTATGGCTACACCTTC. Residues: CASLRARTNYGYTF.